This is a list of T cell receptor beta chains from one sample in a study of Ad26.COV2.S vaccination and SARS-CoV-2 variants. Clones were read by immunoSEQ multiplex PCR, and TCRdb kept only the in-frame ones, dropping some. The sample gives over 400,000 clones, 89% of which show up once; around 2.5% is in the top ten. The sequenced sample was peripheral blood, obtained in a trial of Ad26.COV2.S vaccine versus placebo. The receptor set was obtained from a person between 18 and 60 years old who received the Ad26.COV2.S COVID-19 vaccine or a placebo. Each CDR3 is given with its conserved first and last residue. The order of the fields is D gene, V gene, CDR3 protein. A D gene is named only where the DNA matches it firmly.

>-|TRBV7-9
CASSLEYEQYF
>-|TRBV9
CASSVGVGGDTQYF
>TRBD1|TRBV28
CASTLRTGLRQPQHF
>-|TRBV27
CASSLPGAGGYTF
>-|TRBV5-1
CASRPAHGGNYNEKLFF
>TRBD1|TRBV19
CASSRTGLGNNYGYTF
>-|TRBV7-9
CASSNYNQPQHF
>TRBD1|TRBV4-2
CASSQGQINQPQHF
>TRBD1|TRBV5-1
CASSLEQGAEAFF
>-|TRBV19
CASSIADGSPLHF
>TRBD1|TRBV6-6
CASSRALGQGAGNEQFF
>-|TRBV2
CASSAWGGGLQPQHF
>TRBD1|TRBV4-1
CASSPGQHIQPQHF
>-|TRBV5-1
CASSLRGQRENSPLHF
>-|TRBV11-3
CASSLGGDQETQYF
>-|TRBV6-2/TRBV6-3
CASSFSNHYGYTF
>-|TRBV7-2
CASSFYGTSETQYF